This T cell receptor (beta chain) was profiled in a study of blood T cell repertoires in COVID-19. Study in general: Donors in the United States, Italy and Spain gave samples during acute or convalescent COVID-19. PBMCs, B-cell-depleted T cells, or T cells provided the cDNA or gDNA that made up the material.

In the original workflow: Estimation of nucleated cell counts relied on the amplification of reference gene primers. The table came from immunoSEQ multiplex PCR; TCRdb's copy has only in-frame clones and leaves some out. That table furnishes V, J and clone size, whereas the DNA furnished D and trimming. The sample contains about 170,000 clones, about 88% of which appear only once. The germline V gene has CDR1 SNHLY and CDR2 FYNNEI. V was pared by 3 bases and J by 7 bases, with 12 bases between. This CDR3 comprises 13 residues. The source material was peripheral blood. V and J are TRBV2 and TRBJ1-2; D perhaps matches TRBD1 (5 bases). This TCR came from a man aged 60 to 69 with acute or convalescent COVID-19. DNA for the CDR3: TGTGCCAGCAGTGACACGGGGGGAGGTGGCTACACCTTC. It translates to CASSDTGGGGYTF.